The following is a T cell receptor (beta chain) sequence with its context. Its specificity is unknown. This record comes from a study of response to subunit inactivated influenza vaccine. TCRdb ran MiXCR on the RT-PCR reads and lists one entry per CDR3 protein. The table records under 800,000 distinct CDR3 sequences, around 14% of them present only once. CDR1 is SEHNR and CDR2 is FQNEAQ in the germline V gene (reference sequence). The CDR3 runs 14 residues. V lost 5 bases, J lost 0 bases, and 11 bases lay in between. Study-wide points: Seasonal influenza vaccination, on each occasion, was suggested by the authors to recruit few new T cells.

The receptor was derived from a man aged 50 or older who received an inactivated influenza vaccine. This chain joins TRBV7-9 and TRBJ2-7, with no clear D. This sample comprised PBMCs from blood, obtained roughly 15 days before vaccination. The CDR3 reads CASSLTPVSYEQYF. The DNA for the CDR3 is TGTGCCAGCAGCCTGACACCGGTCTCCTACGAGCAGTACTTC.